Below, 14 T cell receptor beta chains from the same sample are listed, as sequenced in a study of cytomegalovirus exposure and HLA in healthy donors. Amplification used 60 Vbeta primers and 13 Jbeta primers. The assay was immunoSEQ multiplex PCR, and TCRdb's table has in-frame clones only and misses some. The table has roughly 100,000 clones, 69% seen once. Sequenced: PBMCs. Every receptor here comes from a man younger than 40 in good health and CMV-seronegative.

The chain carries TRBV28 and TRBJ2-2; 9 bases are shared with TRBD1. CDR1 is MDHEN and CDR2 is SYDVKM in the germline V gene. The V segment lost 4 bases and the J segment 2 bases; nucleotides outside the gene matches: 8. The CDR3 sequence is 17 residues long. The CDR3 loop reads CASSSSGTGPNTGELFF. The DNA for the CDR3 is TGTGCCAGCAGTTCCTCCGGGACAGGGCCTAACACCGGGGAGCTGTTTTTT.

Written as DNA, the CDR3 is TGTGCCAGCCGAGGTGGAGATAACACTGAAGCTTTCTTT. Encoded protein: CASRGGDNTEAFF. The chain couples TRBV27 to TRBJ1-1, with D unclear. Germline CDR1 MNHEY, CDR2 SMNVEV (reference sequence). V gave up 8 bases and J gave up 2 bases, with 12 bases separating them. This CDR3 has 13 amino acids.

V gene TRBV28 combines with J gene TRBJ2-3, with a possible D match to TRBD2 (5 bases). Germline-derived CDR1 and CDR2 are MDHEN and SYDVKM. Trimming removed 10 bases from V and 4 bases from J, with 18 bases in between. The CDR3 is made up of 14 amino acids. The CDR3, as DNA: TGTGCCATTTCCCCGAGGGTACAATCAGATACGCAGTATTTT. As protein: CAISPRVQSDTQYF.

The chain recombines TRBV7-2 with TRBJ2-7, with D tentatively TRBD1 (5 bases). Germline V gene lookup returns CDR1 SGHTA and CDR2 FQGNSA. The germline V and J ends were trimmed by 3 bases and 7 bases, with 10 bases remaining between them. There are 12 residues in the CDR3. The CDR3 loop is CASSFRVGEQYF. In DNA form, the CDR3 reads TGTGCCAGCAGCTTCAGGGTTGGGGAGCAGTACTTC.

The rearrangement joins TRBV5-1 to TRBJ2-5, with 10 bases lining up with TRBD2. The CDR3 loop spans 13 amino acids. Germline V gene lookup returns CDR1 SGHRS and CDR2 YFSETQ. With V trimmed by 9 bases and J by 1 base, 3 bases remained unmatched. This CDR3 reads CATASGSQETQYF. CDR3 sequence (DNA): TGCGCCACTGCTAGCGGGAGCCAAGAGACCCAGTACTTC.

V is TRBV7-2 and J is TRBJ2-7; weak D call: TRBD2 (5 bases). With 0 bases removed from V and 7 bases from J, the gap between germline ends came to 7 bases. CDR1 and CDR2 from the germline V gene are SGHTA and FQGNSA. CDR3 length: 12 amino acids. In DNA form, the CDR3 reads TGTGCCAGCAGCTTAGCGGGCGGGGAGCAGTACTTC. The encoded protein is CASSLAGGEQYF.

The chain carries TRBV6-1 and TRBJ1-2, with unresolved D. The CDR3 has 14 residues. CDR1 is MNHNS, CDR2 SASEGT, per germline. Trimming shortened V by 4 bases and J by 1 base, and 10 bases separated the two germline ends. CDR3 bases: TGTGCCAGCAGTGGCGGGGTCCTTAACTATGGCTACACCTTC. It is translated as CASSGGVLNYGYTF.

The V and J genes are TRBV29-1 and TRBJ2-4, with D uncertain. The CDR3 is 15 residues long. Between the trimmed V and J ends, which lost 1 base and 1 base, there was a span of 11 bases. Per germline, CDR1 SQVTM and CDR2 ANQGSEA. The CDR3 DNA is TGCAGCGTTGAAGTTTACAGTTCGGCCAAAAACATTCAGTACTTC. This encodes CSVEVYSSAKNIQYF.

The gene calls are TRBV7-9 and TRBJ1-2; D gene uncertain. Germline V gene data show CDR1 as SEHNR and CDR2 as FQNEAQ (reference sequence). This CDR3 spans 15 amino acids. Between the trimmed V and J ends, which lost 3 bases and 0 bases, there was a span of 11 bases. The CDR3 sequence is CASSLRGSTNYGYTF. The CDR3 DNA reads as TGTGCCAGCAGCTTGAGAGGGTCCACTAACTATGGCTACACCTTC.

The CDR3 reads CSVVRLAGGQYNEQFF. In DNA form, the CDR3 reads TGCAGCGTTGTAAGGCTAGCGGGAGGGCAATACAATGAGCAGTTCTTC. The rearrangement uses TRBV29-1 and TRBJ2-1; 12 bases fit TRBD2. Germline V CDR1 and CDR2: SQVTM, ANQGSEA. CDR3 length: 16 residues. The J segment lost 4 bases and the V segment lost 4 bases, leaving 8 bases of the junction unmatched.

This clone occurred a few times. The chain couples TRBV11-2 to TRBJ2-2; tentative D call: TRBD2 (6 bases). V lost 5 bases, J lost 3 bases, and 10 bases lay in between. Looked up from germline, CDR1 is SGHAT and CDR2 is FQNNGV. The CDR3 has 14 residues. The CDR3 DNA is TGTGCCAGCAGCCAGGGACTCGACACCGGGGAGCTGTTTTTT. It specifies CASSQGLDTGELFF.

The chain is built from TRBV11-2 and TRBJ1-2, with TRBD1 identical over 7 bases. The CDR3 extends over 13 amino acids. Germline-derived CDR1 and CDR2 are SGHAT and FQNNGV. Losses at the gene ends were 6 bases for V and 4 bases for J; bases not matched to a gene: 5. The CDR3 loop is CASSLQGIYGYTF. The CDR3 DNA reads TGTGCCAGCAGTTTACAGGGGATCTATGGCTACACCTTC. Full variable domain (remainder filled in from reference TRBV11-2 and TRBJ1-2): EAGVAQSPRYKIIEKRQSVAFWCNPISGHATLYWYQQILGQGPKLLIQFQNNGVVDDSQLPKDRFSAERLKGVDSTLKIQPAKLEDSAVYLCASSLQGIYGYTFGSGTRLTVV.

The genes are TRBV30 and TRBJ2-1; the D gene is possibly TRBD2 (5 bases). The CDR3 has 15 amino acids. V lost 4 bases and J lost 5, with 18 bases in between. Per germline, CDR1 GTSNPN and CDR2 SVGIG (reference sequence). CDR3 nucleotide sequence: TGTGCCTGGATAGGTTTAGGTACGGGAAACAATGAGCAGTTCTTC. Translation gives CAWIGLGTGNNEQFF.

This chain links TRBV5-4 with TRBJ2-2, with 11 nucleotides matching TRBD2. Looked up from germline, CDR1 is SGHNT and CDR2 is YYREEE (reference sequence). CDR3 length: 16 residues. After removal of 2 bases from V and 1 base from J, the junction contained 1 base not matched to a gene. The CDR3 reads CASSLGTSGNTGELFF. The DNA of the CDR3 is TGTGCCAGCAGCTTAGGGACTAGCGGGAACACCGGGGAGCTGTTTTTT.